The present TCR beta chain was sequenced within a study of T cells in Graves' hyperthyroidism and ophthalmopathy. Regarding the study as a whole: Appearing also in blood were most of the thyroid clonotypes expanded above 0.001.

PBMCs came from over 8.5 ml fresh peripheral blood. TCR beta CDR3 regions were amplified from RNA. When the TCR CDR3 underwent first-round RT-PCR, the HTBI primer set was used. In TCRdb, the multiplex PCR reads were re-called with MiXCR into one record per CDR3 protein. The sample lists some 620,000 distinct CDR3 sequences, roughly 15% occurring once. This clonotype was picked up many times. Its antigen is still unknown. Per the germline V gene, CDR1 is SGHRS and CDR2 is YFSETQ. The CDR3 has 15 residues. V dropped 0 bases and J dropped 3 bases, with 10 bases sitting between them. Sequencing was carried out using blood. This chain links TRBV5-1 with TRBJ2-1, with a tentative D call TRBD2 (6 bases). The clonotype was recovered from a woman aged 25 to 45 with Graves' hyperthyroidism. The CDR3 bases are TGCGCCAGCAGCTTGGAGCGCGGGAACTACAATGAGCAGTTCTTC. Protein sequence: CASSLERGNYNEQFF.